The 21 T cell receptor beta chains presented below share a single source sample, sequenced in a study of cytomegalovirus exposure and HLA in healthy donors. PCR used 60 Vbeta primers and 13 Jbeta primers. Profiled with immunoSEQ multiplex PCR; TCRdb holds only in-frame clones, not every one. The table for this sample gives about 100,000 clones. What was sequenced was PBMCs. These receptors were taken from a man between 45 and 60 years old in good health and CMV-seronegative.

The CDR3 region has the DNA TGTGCCACGGGCCGGGGCTACGAGCAGTACTTC. This encodes CATGRGYEQYF. V is TRBV11-2 and J is TRBJ2-7; tentatively, D is TRBD2 (5 bases). CDR1 and CDR2 from the germline V gene are SGHAT and FQNNGV. This CDR3 comprises 11 residues. Trimming left V 10 bases short and J 3 bases short, with 10 bases between.

In DNA, the CDR3 is TGTGCCAGCAGCTTAGCGCGGGGAGCTGGGGCCAACGTCCTGACTTTC. Amino acids: CASSLARGAGANVLTF. The rearrangement joins TRBV7-9 to TRBJ2-6, with D possibly being TRBD2 (6 bases). CDR1 and CDR2 (germline): SEHNR, FQNEAQ (reference sequence). This CDR3 spans 16 amino acids. V dropped 0 bases and J dropped 2 bases, with 8 bases sitting between them.

The CDR3 region is CASSFLGDSFNEKLFF. The CDR3 DNA reads as TGCGCCAGCAGCTTCCTCGGGGACAGCTTTAATGAAAAACTGTTTTTT. This chain uses TRBV5-1 with TRBJ1-4; 7 nucleotides match TRBD1. The germline V gene encodes CDR1 SGHRS and CDR2 YFSETQ. The J segment lost 4 bases and the V segment lost 2 bases, leaving 8 bases of the junction unmatched. This CDR3 region has 16 residues.

The chain has TRBV15 and TRBJ2-7, with 9 bases lining up with TRBD1. V was clipped by 6 bases and J by 2 bases; unmatched bases: 8. CDR3 size: 15 residues. The germline V gene encodes CDR1 LNHNV and CDR2 YYDKDF (reference sequence). The CDR3 bases are TGTGCCACCAGTAAAGGACAGGGGAGGCCCTACGAGCAGTACTTC. Protein: CATSKGQGRPYEQYF.

This rearrangement joins TRBV6-5 to TRBJ2-7; TRBD2 might be the D (6 bases). The germline V gene has CDR1 MNHEY and CDR2 SVGAGI. The CDR3 length is 14 residues. The V end was cut by 6 bases, the J end by 2 bases, with 14 bases between. CDR3 loop: CASRGPGLTYEQYF. The CDR3 DNA sequence: TGTGCCAGCAGAGGGCCGGGACTTACCTACGAGCAGTACTTC.

V usage is TRBV5-5 and J usage is TRBJ1-1; the D gene is possibly TRBD1 (5 bases). The CDR3 covers 13 residues. The germline V gene has CDR1 SGHKS and CDR2 YYEKEE (reference sequence). V dropped 3 bases and J dropped 11 bases, with 17 bases sitting between them. This CDR3 reads CASSSGGTPRAFF. The CDR3 DNA follows: TGTGCCAGCAGCTCTGGGGGGACCCCTCGGGCTTTCTTT. Based on the CDR3 plus reference TRBV5-5 and TRBJ1-1, the full variable domain is DAGVTQSPTHLIKTRGQQVTLRCSPISGHKSVSWYQQVLGQGPQFIFQYYEKEERGRGNFPDRFSARQFPNYSSELNVNALLLGDSALYLCASSSGGTPRAFFGQGTRLTVV.

The chain couples TRBV7-2 to TRBJ1-3, with a tentative D call TRBD1 (6 bases). CDR1 SGHTA and CDR2 FQGNSA come from the germline V gene. With 5 bases removed from V and 0 bases from J, the gap between germline ends came to 11 bases. The CDR3 runs to 15 residues. The CDR3, as DNA: TGTGCCAGCAGCCCTCACAGGGACTCTGGAAACACCATATATTTT. It yields the protein CASSPHRDSGNTIYF.

CDR3 sequence reads: CASSLTGGAYYGYTF. The CDR3 bases are TGTGCCAGTAGCCTCACAGGGGGCGCTTACTATGGCTACACCTTC. The chain recombines TRBV19 with TRBJ1-2; 9 bases agree with TRBD1. This CDR3 region has 15 residues. The V segment lost 6 bases and the J segment 3 bases; nucleotides outside the gene matches: 8. The germline V gene encodes CDR1 LNHDA and CDR2 SQIVND (reference sequence).

The V gene is TRBV18, the J gene TRBJ2-3; TRBD1 is a possible D gene (6 bases). This CDR3 region has 16 residues. CDR1 KGHSH and CDR2 LQKENI come from the germline V gene. V was clipped by 4 bases and J by 5 bases, with 19 bases between them. CDR3 sequence: CASSRTVTVLGDTQYF. The CDR3 DNA follows: TGTGCCAGCTCACGGACAGTAACCGTACTCGGAGATACGCAGTATTTT.

The rearrangement uses TRBV19 and TRBJ2-5; TRBD2 matches at 8 bases. The V and J ends lost 5 bases and 0 bases, in that order; junction bases with no gene match: 5. CDR1 and CDR2 (germline): LNHDA, SQIVND (reference sequence). The CDR3 is made up of 15 amino acids. The CDR3 coding sequence is TGTGCCAGTAGTGAGCGCGGGAGGTACCAAGAGACCCAGTACTTC. It is translated as CASSERGRYQETQYF.

The rearrangement links TRBV12-5 to TRBJ1-1; tentatively, D is TRBD1 (5 bases). CDR3 length: 13 residues. V was pared by 3 bases and J by 1 base, with 6 bases between. Germline assignment: CDR1 LGHNT and CDR2 FRNRAP. In DNA form, the CDR3 reads TGTGCTAGTGGTTTTGACAGGAACACTGAAGCTTTCTTT. It encodes CASGFDRNTEAFF.

The V call is TRBV7-8, the J call TRBJ1-6; D gene ambiguous. Trimming cost V 1 base and J 0 bases, with 13 bases left between them. The CDR3 runs to 18 residues. Germline V lookup: CDR1 SGHVS, CDR2 FQNEAQ. In DNA form, the CDR3 reads TGTGCCAGCAGCTTAGAGAGGACTAGGAGCTCCTATAATTCACCCCTCCACTTT. Protein: CASSLERTRSSYNSPLHF. The full variable domain, with the rest looked up from reference TRBV7-8 and TRBJ1-6, is GAGVSQSPRYKVAKRGQDVALRCDPISGHVSLFWYQQALGQGPEFLTYFQNEAQLDKSGLPSDRFFAERPEGSVSTLKIQRTQQEDSAVYLCASSLERTRSSYNSPLHFGNGTRLTVT.

The J gene is TRBJ2-3, the V gene TRBV5-1; 9 bases are shared with TRBD1. CDR1 is SGHRS, CDR2 YFSETQ, per germline. This CDR3 spans 15 amino acids. The junction had 6 bases not matched to a gene; V was cut back by 4 bases and J by 3 bases. The CDR3 DNA sequence: TGCGCCAGCAGCCTAGGGACAGGGTTGACAGATACGCAGTATTTT. Amino acid sequence: CASSLGTGLTDTQYF.

The chain links TRBV29-1 to TRBJ2-1; weak D call: TRBD1 (6 bases). The germline V gene has CDR1 SQVTM and CDR2 ANQGSEA. This CDR3 region has 14 residues. Deletions cut 3 bases from V and 4 bases from J, with 13 bases between. DNA of the CDR3: TGCAGCGTTGAGCGCGACAGGACGTACAATGAGCAGTTCTTC. Translation gives CSVERDRTYNEQFF.

V and J are TRBV19 and TRBJ1-2, with TRBD1 identical over 7 bases. After removal of 7 bases from V and 7 bases from J, the junction contained 15 bases not matched to a gene. Germline V gene sequence: CDR1 LNHDA, CDR2 SQIVND (reference sequence). The CDR3 sequence is 15 residues long. The CDR3 is CASIRDSAILVGYTF. Here the CDR3 DNA reads TGTGCCAGTATTCGGGACAGCGCTATCCTGGTTGGCTACACCTTC.

The rearrangement joins TRBV19 to TRBJ1-4, with TRBD1 as a possible D gene (5 bases). Germline lookup yields CDR1 LNHDA and CDR2 SQIVND (reference sequence). This CDR3 has 13 amino acids. The germline V and J ends were trimmed by 6 bases and 8 bases, with 13 bases remaining between them. The CDR3 reads CASSISGGEKLFF. Written as DNA, the CDR3 is TGTGCCAGTAGCATTTCCGGGGGGGAAAAACTGTTTTTT.

The rearrangement links TRBV18 to TRBJ2-2, with D possibly matching TRBD1 (6 bases). The V and J ends lost 3 bases and 6 bases respectively, with 17 bases between them. The CDR3 has 16 amino acids. The germline V gene encodes CDR1 KGHSH and CDR2 LQKENI. The CDR3: CASSPYPTGGAGELFF. DNA of the CDR3: TGTGCCAGCTCACCCTATCCGACAGGAGGAGCCGGGGAGCTGTTTTTT.

CDR3 DNA: TGTGCCAGCAGCGAGGCCGACCCCCATCAGCCCCAGCATTTT. This sequence encodes CASSEADPHQPQHF. The rearrangement links TRBV7-2 to TRBJ1-5; D is undetermined. Per the germline V gene, CDR1 is SGHTA and CDR2 is FQGNSA. The CDR3 is 14 amino acids. The V end lost 5 bases, the J end lost 5 bases, and 13 bases lay between the germline ends.

This rearrangement joins TRBV9 to TRBJ2-2; 10 bases align to TRBD1. Trimming took 0 bases from V and 3 from J; bases not matched to a gene: 5. There are 17 residues in the CDR3. Germline values: CDR1 SGDLS, CDR2 YYNGEE. In DNA, the CDR3 is TGTGCCAGCAGCGTAGATTATGGGACAGGGGACACCGGGGAGCTGTTTTTT. Translated, it gives CASSVDYGTGDTGELFF.

The rearrangement links TRBV5-4 to TRBJ2-7, with 9 positions matching TRBD2. Germline V gene sequence: CDR1 SGHNT, CDR2 YYREEE (reference sequence). Losses at the gene ends were 4 bases for V and 6 bases for J; bases not matched to a gene: 8. This CDR3 has 14 residues. CDR3 protein: CASSGYGTSREQYF. As DNA, the CDR3 is TGTGCCAGCAGCGGATACGGGACTAGCCGCGAGCAGTACTTC.

The chain couples TRBV4-3 to TRBJ2-7; possible D gene TRBD2, 7 bases. Germline V gene sequence: CDR1 LGHNA, CDR2 YSLEER. The CDR3 is made up of 17 amino acids. The ends were cut back, 0 bases at V and 4 bases at J, with 19 bases in the middle. The CDR3 spells CASSQDIIGGLSYEQYF. The DNA of the CDR3 is TGCGCCAGCAGCCAAGACATTATCGGGGGGCTCTCTTACGAGCAGTACTTC.